The 32 T cell receptor beta chains reported below all come from one sample, sequenced in a study of T-cell memory formation after mild COVID-19. In TCRdb, the 5' RACE reads were re-called with MiXCR into one record per CDR3 protein. The repertoire holds approximately 170,000 distinct CDR3 sequences, with under 15% as singletons. Sequencing was performed on PBMCs or a T cell subset sorted from them (not recorded which). The receptor source for this set is a man younger than 35 who had mild COVID-19 (a few samples of this study predate the infection). Cell type and time point are not known.

The chain couples TRBV20-1 to TRBJ2-7, with D possibly being TRBD1 (5 bases). CDR1 is DFQATT, CDR2 SNEGSKA, per germline (reference sequence). CDR3 length: 12 amino acids. The V gene lost 3 bases and the J gene lost 4 bases, with 10 bases spanning the gap. CDR3 in DNA: TGCAGTGCTAGCAGGGCAACTTACGAGCAGTACTTC. This encodes CSASRATYEQYF.

This clonotype was seen a handful of times. One end of the junction does not line up with germline, which may come from a read error. The chain recombines TRBV14 with TRBJ2-5; D gene ambiguous. This CDR3 is 15 amino acids long. The germline CDR1 and CDR2 sequences are SGHDN and FVKESK. CDR3 sequence: CASSRLDSRVEAQYF. CDR3 DNA sequence: TGTGCCAGCAGCCGCCTGGATAGCCGGGTAGAGGCCCAGTACTTC.

This clonotype showed up just a few times. The chain joins TRBV4-3 to TRBJ2-7; D may match TRBD1 or TRBD2 (5 bases each). Germline V lookup: CDR1 LGHNA, CDR2 YSLEER. The CDR3 is 14 amino acids. V was trimmed by 4 bases and J by 0 bases, leaving 10 bases between them. CDR3 nucleotides: TGCGCCAGCAGCCGAGACGGGGCCTCCTACGAGCAGTACTTC. Translation gives CASSRDGASYEQYF.

The chain recombines TRBV11-2 with TRBJ2-5, with 7 bases that match TRBD1. Germline CDR1 SGHAT, CDR2 FQNNGV. The CDR3 extends over 14 amino acids. Trimming cost V 4 bases and J 5 bases; bases outside gene matches: 7. The CDR3 sequence: CASSYRQGSETQYF. The CDR3 coding sequence is TGTGCCAGCAGCTACCGACAGGGATCGGAGACCCAGTACTTC.

The chain uses TRBV2 and TRBJ2-7; D assignment may be TRBD1 or TRBD2 (5 bases each). CDR1 is SNHLY and CDR2 is FYNNEI in the germline V gene. V was pared by 6 bases and J by 11 bases, with 23 bases between. This CDR3 is 14 amino acids long. The CDR3 region has the DNA TGTGCCAGCAGCTTTAGCCGGGACGAAGAAATCAAGTACGTC. Translation: CASSFSRDEEIKYV.

In its sample, this clonotype was seen many times. V and J are TRBV27 and TRBJ2-7, with 8 bases aligning to TRBD1. J gave up 6 bases and V 5 bases, and 9 bases lay outside the gene matches. CDR1 is MNHEY and CDR2 is SMNVEV in the germline V gene (reference sequence). CDR3 length: 14 residues. The CDR3 DNA reads as TGTGCCAGCAGTCGCCGACAGGGGCTTGGCGAGCAGTACGTC. Residues: CASSRRQGLGEQYV.

The chain combines TRBV5-1 with TRBJ2-5; 8 nucleotides match TRBD1. Germline CDR1 reads SGHRS; CDR2 reads YFSETQ. Unmatched junction bases numbered 9, after V lost 4 bases and J lost 4 bases. There are 15 residues in the CDR3. This CDR3 reads CASSTTQGARETQYF. CDR3 nucleotides: TGCGCCAGCAGCACCACCCAGGGGGCTCGAGAGACCCAGTACTTC.

The J gene is TRBJ1-1, the V gene TRBV5-1; possibly TRBD1 for D (6 bases). The V gene's germline CDR1 is SGHRS and CDR2 YFSETQ. Trimming took 3 bases from V and 13 from J, leaving 16 bases between them. CDR3 size: 12 residues. The CDR3 region is CASSWDIRGDFF. The CDR3 coding sequence is TGCGCCAGCAGCTGGGACATCCGGGGGGATTTCTTT.

This clonotype has more than one count but fewer than ten. This chain uses TRBV7-2 with TRBJ2-5; no clear D. Germline CDR1 is SGHTA and CDR2 is FQGNSA. This CDR3 comprises 14 residues. Trimming pared 2 bases from V and 4 bases from J, leaving 11 bases between. For the CDR3, the DNA is TGTGCCAGCAGCTTACAGAGTGGCCTAGAGACCCAGTACTTC. Its protein product is CASSLQSGLETQYF.

This clonotype was observed a few times. This chain connects TRBV5-1 to TRBJ2-7; 9 nucleotides match TRBD2. Germline CDR1 reads SGHRS; CDR2 reads YFSETQ. The CDR3 is 15 amino acids. Germline trimming cut 4 bases from V and 0 bases from J; bases unmatched to any gene: 5. In DNA form, the CDR3 reads TGCGCCAGCAGCGACGCGACTAGCGGCTCCTACGAGCAGTACTTC. Its translation: CASSDATSGSYEQYF. Looking up the rest from reference TRBV5-1 and TRBJ2-7 gives the full variable domain: KAGVTQTPRYLIKTRGQQVTLSCSPISGHRSVSWYQQTPGQGLQFLFEYFSETQRNKGNFPGRFSGRQFSNSRSEMNVSTLELGDSALYLCASSDATSGSYEQYFGPGTRLTVT.

The chain has TRBV3-1 and TRBJ1-5, with D possibly matching TRBD1 (5 bases). This CDR3 region has 14 residues. The V end lost 2 bases, the J end lost 4 bases, and 9 bases lay between the germline ends. Germline CDR1 and CDR2: LGHDT and YNNKEL (reference sequence). The CDR3 region is CASSQNGANQPQHF. The DNA of the CDR3 is TGTGCCAGCAGCCAAAACGGGGCAAATCAGCCCCAGCATTTT.

The V call is TRBV11-3, the J call TRBJ2-3; D unclear. The CDR3 sequence is 12 residues long. Between the trimmed V and J ends, which lost 6 bases and 4 bases, there was a span of 8 bases. CDR1 and CDR2 from the germline V gene are SGHNT and YENEEA. CDR3 DNA sequence: TGTGCCAGCAGTTCTATTCCAGATACGCAGTATTTT. Its translation is CASSSIPDTQYF.

This clonotype was seen only a few times. The chain uses TRBV10-3 and TRBJ2-3; D is perhaps TRBD2 (7 bases). The CDR3 length is 16 residues. The V gene's germline CDR1 is ENHRY and CDR2 SYGVKD. The ends were cut back, 8 bases at V and 2 bases at J, with 20 bases in the middle. DNA of the CDR3: TGTGCCATCCATCCAGGACGGGGGGCGTCCACAGATACGCAGTATTTT. It is translated as CAIHPGRGASTDTQYF.

This clonotype was seen only a few times. This chain links TRBV18 with TRBJ1-1; D possibly corresponds to TRBD1 (5 bases). The length of the CDR3 is 13 residues. Trimming removed 2 bases from V and 1 base from J, with 5 bases in between. Germline V gene data show CDR1 as KGHSH and CDR2 as LQKENI. The chain's CDR3 is CASSPRGNTEAFF. The CDR3 DNA follows: TGTGCCAGCTCACCAAGGGGGAACACTGAAGCTTTCTTT.

This clonotype occurred a few times. The chain employs TRBV6-2 or TRBV6-3 and TRBJ2-3; tentative D call: TRBD2 (5 bases). Between the trimmed V and J ends, which lost 2 bases and 7 bases, there was a span of 7 bases. This CDR3 is built from 12 residues. In germline, CDR1 is MNHEY, CDR2 SVGEGT. The CDR3 region has the DNA TGTGCCAGCAGTTACGTAGCGAATACGCAGTATTTT. Translating gives CASSYVANTQYF.

The chain carries TRBV7-8 and TRBJ1-3, with 9 nucleotides matching TRBD1. CDR3 length equals 15 residues. Germline lookup yields CDR1 SGHVS and CDR2 FQNEAQ. V shed 5 bases and J 10 bases; nucleotides not matched to a gene: 12. The CDR3 reads CASSTPGQGERTIYF. CDR3 coding DNA: TGTGCCAGCAGCACACCGGGACAGGGTGAAAGGACCATATATTTT. Full variable domain (rest looked up from reference TRBV7-8 and TRBJ1-3): GAGVSQSPRYKVAKRGQDVALRCDPISGHVSLFWYQQALGQGPEFLTYFQNEAQLDKSGLPSDRFFAERPEGSVSTLKIQRTQQEDSAVYLCASSTPGQGERTIYFGEGSWLTVV.

The chain employs TRBV6-5 and TRBJ1-6; D perhaps matches TRBD1 (5 bases). Germline V gene sequence: CDR1 MNHEY, CDR2 SVGAGI. The CDR3 is made up of 15 amino acids. Trimming stripped 0 bases from V and 8 bases from J, with 11 bases between. CDR3 amino acids: CASSYSGPGDSPLHF. DNA of the CDR3: TGTGCCAGCAGTTACTCGGGACCGGGCGATTCACCCCTCCACTTT.

This clonotype was seen a few times. The genes are TRBV7-9 and TRBJ1-2, with a weak D call TRBD1 (5 bases). Germline CDR1 is SEHNR and CDR2 is FQNEAQ (reference sequence). The CDR3 sequence is 15 residues long. V lost 4 bases and J lost 4, with 16 bases in between. CDR3: CASSSSMGTVYGYTF. In DNA, the CDR3 is TGTGCCAGCAGCTCGTCTATGGGGACGGTCTATGGCTACACCTTC.

This clonotype was recorded a few times. The chain combines TRBV27 with TRBJ2-7; 13 bases map to TRBD2. Germline assignment: CDR1 MNHEY and CDR2 SMNVEV (reference sequence). The CDR3 has 15 amino acids. After removal of 4 bases from V and 7 bases from J, the junction contained 7 bases not matched to a gene. CDR3 sequence (DNA): TGTGCCAGCAGTTCCGGACTAGCGGGGGCTGGGGAGCAGTACGTC. The encoded protein is CASSSGLAGAGEQYV.

This clonotype has at least ten counts. The chain is built from TRBV7-2 and TRBJ2-2, with D unresolved. This CDR3 contains 13 residues. Per the germline V gene, CDR1 is SGHTA and CDR2 is FQGNSA. Between the trimmed V and J ends, which lost 1 base and 4 bases, there was a span of 4 bases. CDR3 nucleotide sequence: TGTGCCAGCAGCTTAGGAATCACCGGGGAGCTGTTTTTT. Its protein is CASSLGITGELFF. Drawing the rest from reference TRBV7-2 and TRBJ2-2, the complete variable domain is GAGVSQSPSNKVTEKGKDVELRCDPISGHTALYWYRQSLGQGLEFLIYFQGNSAPDKSGLPSDRFSAERTGGSVSTLTIQRTQQEDSAVYLCASSLGITGELFFGEGSRLTVL.

This clonotype has just a few counts. V is TRBV15 and J is TRBJ2-7; TRBD1 matches at 7 bases. The CDR3 has 14 residues. V shed 1 base and J 5 bases; nucleotides not matched to a gene: 5. Germline lookup yields CDR1 LNHNV and CDR2 YYDKDF (reference sequence). The CDR3 loop reads CATSRGGTADEQYF. The CDR3 DNA reads as TGTGCCACCAGCAGAGGGGGGACAGCGGACGAGCAGTACTTC.

The V gene is TRBV4-3, the J gene TRBJ2-3; 10 bases match TRBD2. Per the germline V gene, CDR1 is LGHNA and CDR2 is YSLEER. V trimming: 5 bases; J trimming: 6 bases; junction bases outside the gene matches: 14. The CDR3 runs to 17 residues. CDR3 residues: CASSTGLSGGAGDTQYF. The CDR3 DNA sequence: TGCGCCAGCAGCACTGGCCTCAGCGGGGGGGCCGGCGATACGCAGTATTTT.

This clonotype has a handful of counts. This chain links TRBV2 with TRBJ1-4; 8 bases map to TRBD1. Trimming removed 7 bases from V and 5 bases from J; junction bases left unmatched: 3. This CDR3 has 13 amino acids. Looked up from germline, CDR1 is SNHLY and CDR2 is FYNNEI. The CDR3 sequence is CASMYRGNEKLFF. For the CDR3, the DNA is TGTGCCAGCATGTACAGGGGGAATGAAAAACTGTTTTTT.

The chain couples TRBV4-1 to TRBJ1-5, with D unclear. The CDR3 runs to 17 residues. In germline, CDR1 is MGHRA, CDR2 YSYEKL. The V end was cut by 0 bases, the J end by 1 base, with 13 bases between. The CDR3 DNA reads TGCGCCAGCAGCCAAGATTATCGTGCAGGAAGCAATCAGCCCCAGCATTTT. The encoded protein is CASSQDYRAGSNQPQHF.

This clonotype was observed a handful of times. The chain links TRBV10-3 to TRBJ1-6, with D maybe TRBD1 (6 bases). Trimming removed 4 bases at V and 6 bases at J, with 7 bases between. Germline CDR1 is ENHRY and CDR2 is SYGVKD. The CDR3 has 13 residues. The CDR3 region is CAISAGVNSPLHF. CDR3 in DNA: TGTGCCATCAGTGCAGGGGTTAATTCACCCCTCCACTTT.

V gene TRBV7-9 combines with J gene TRBJ2-3, with D possibly matching TRBD2 (6 bases). Trimming shortened V by 1 base and J by 2 bases, and 16 bases separated the two germline ends. There are 17 residues in the CDR3. Germline V gene sequence: CDR1 SEHNR, CDR2 FQNEAQ (reference sequence). The DNA for the CDR3 is TGTGCCAGCAGCTTAGATCTTGGGGCGGGGACCACAGATACGCAGTATTTT. Its translation: CASSLDLGAGTTDTQYF.

This clonotype has more than one count but fewer than ten. The genes are TRBV7-2 and TRBJ2-1, with 8 bases that match TRBD2. CDR1 and CDR2 from the germline V gene are SGHTA and FQGNSA. The CDR3 is made up of 13 amino acids. With V trimmed by 3 bases and J by 9 bases, 4 bases remained unmatched. CDR3 nucleotide sequence: TGTGCCAGCAGCTTGCGGGGGGTTGGTGAGCAGTTCTTC. Its protein is CASSLRGVGEQFF.

The chain combines TRBV21-1 with TRBJ2-3. TRBV21-1 is marked as a pseudogene. The CDR3 runs to 14 residues. This CDR3 is CASSNTKATDTQYF. The CDR3 DNA is TGTGCCAGCAGCAACACGAAGGCTACAGATACGCAGTATTTT.

This clonotype was observed a few times. This chain connects TRBV20-1 to TRBJ2-3; D is perhaps TRBD2 (6 bases). The germline V gene has CDR1 DFQATT and CDR2 SNEGSKA (reference sequence). This CDR3 region has 15 residues. The germline V and J ends were trimmed by 0 bases and 6 bases, with 16 bases remaining between them. The CDR3 DNA sequence: TGCAGTGCTAGAGATCGGACTACCTCGAGGGATACGCAGTATTTT. Amino acid sequence: CSARDRTTSRDTQYF.

This clonotype came up a few times. The J gene is TRBJ1-2, the V gene TRBV20-1, with D unresolved. Trimming stripped 3 bases from V and 5 bases from J, with 7 bases between. CDR1 and CDR2 (germline): DFQATT, SNEGSKA (reference sequence). The CDR3 has 11 amino acids. The CDR3, as DNA: TGCAGTGCTAGTGAAGAGTATGGCTACACCTTC. Translated, it gives CSASEEYGYTF.

This clonotype was counted only a few times. The chain joins TRBV7-2 to TRBJ1-1; perhaps TRBD1 as D (5 bases). Germline CDR1 SGHTA, CDR2 FQGNSA. This CDR3 spans 14 amino acids. Trimming removed 3 bases at V and 3 bases at J, with 11 bases between. CDR3: CASSFADSYTEAFF. For the CDR3, the DNA is TGTGCCAGCAGCTTTGCTGACAGCTACACTGAAGCTTTCTTT.

V gene TRBV5-4 combines with J gene TRBJ2-2; a weak D match, TRBD1 (5 bases). Trimming left V 3 bases short and J 0 bases short, with 12 bases between. The CDR3 has 16 residues. Germline V gives CDR1 SGHNT, CDR2 YYREEE (reference sequence). CDR3 in amino acids: CASSSRTMANTGELFF. The CDR3 bases are TGTGCCAGCAGCTCTCGGACAATGGCGAACACCGGGGAGCTGTTTTTT.